Listed here are 21 T cell receptor beta chains from one sample, sequenced in a study of cytomegalovirus exposure and HLA in healthy donors. The PCR had 60 Vbeta and 13 Jbeta primers. The protocol was immunoSEQ multiplex PCR, while the TCRdb copy is restricted to in-frame clones and leaves out a portion. The repertoire consists of approximately 89,000 clones, with about 80% occurring once and the leading ten covering about 1.4%. Specimen: PBMCs. Source of these receptors: a male donor in good health and CMV-seronegative.

The chain is built from TRBV5-1 and TRBJ1-1; D might be TRBD1 (6 bases). V was pared by 4 bases and J by 6 bases, with 16 bases between. This CDR3 is 14 amino acids long. Per the germline V gene, CDR1 is SGHRS and CDR2 is YFSETQ. In nucleotides, the CDR3 is TGCGCCAGCAGCCTACAGGGCGGCGATGCTGAAGCTTTCTTT. Protein: CASSLQGGDAEAFF.

This clone appeared once. The chain has TRBV7-8 and TRBJ2-3; 9 bases line up with TRBD1. Germline V lookup: CDR1 SGHVS, CDR2 FQNEAQ. Germline trimming cut 5 bases from V and 0 bases from J; bases unmatched to any gene: 3. The CDR3 runs 15 residues. The CDR3 loop is CASSPTGGSTDTQYF. CDR3 nucleotides: TGTGCCAGCAGCCCGACAGGGGGAAGCACAGATACGCAGTATTTT.

The rearrangement joins TRBV29-1 to TRBJ2-2; 7 positions match TRBD1. The CDR3 is 14 amino acids. The germline CDR1 and CDR2 sequences are SQVTM and ANQGSEA. V was clipped by 4 bases and J by 4 bases; unmatched bases: 6. In nucleotides, the CDR3 is TGCAGCGTTGCCGGGACAGACGGCACCGGGGAGCTGTTTTTT. Protein sequence: CSVAGTDGTGELFF.

V usage is TRBV19 and J usage is TRBJ2-7; D possibly corresponds to TRBD1 (6 bases). CDR3 length: 18 amino acids. V was shortened by 3 bases and J by 3 bases, with 24 bases between the two germline ends. Germline CDR1 LNHDA, CDR2 SQIVND (reference sequence). CDR3 DNA: TGTGCCAGTAGTATTAGGGTTAGGGACACGGTCTCTCACTACGAGCAGTACTTC. Translating it yields CASSIRVRDTVSHYEQYF.

J is TRBJ1-6 and V is TRBV19; 10 nucleotides line up with TRBD1. Trimming took 7 bases from V and 6 from J; bases not matched to a gene: 12. The CDR3 is 17 amino acids. Germline assignment: CDR1 LNHDA and CDR2 SQIVND (reference sequence). The CDR3 nucleotides read TGTGCCAGTACCATCCGGGGACAGGGGTCAAGTAATTCACCCCTCCACTTT. Its protein product is CASTIRGQGSSNSPLHF.

V gene TRBV4-3 combines with J gene TRBJ1-1, with TRBD1 as a possible D gene (6 bases). Germline assignment: CDR1 LGHNA and CDR2 YSLEER. This CDR3 spans 12 amino acids. V lost 0 bases and J lost 10, with 9 bases in between. The chain's CDR3 is CASSQDWGLAFF. The CDR3 nucleotides read TGCGCCAGCAGCCAAGATTGGGGGCTAGCTTTCTTT.

The chain carries TRBV19 and TRBJ2-2; D gene ambiguous. CDR3 length equals 12 residues. Germline V CDR1 and CDR2: LNHDA, SQIVND (reference sequence). Trimming removed 4 bases at V and 4 bases at J, with 4 bases between. The CDR3 is CASSTSTGELFF. The DNA of the CDR3 is TGTGCCAGTAGTACATCCACCGGGGAGCTGTTTTTT.

J is TRBJ2-4 and V is TRBV11-2; 7 positions agree with TRBD1. The CDR3 extends over 13 amino acids. Trimming cost V 5 bases and J 9 bases; bases outside gene matches: 7. In germline, CDR1 is SGHAT, CDR2 FQNNGV. The CDR3 spells CASSTNRGGIQYF. CDR3 nucleotides: TGTGCCAGCAGCACGAACAGGGGCGGCATTCAGTACTTC. Supplemented by reference TRBV11-2 and TRBJ2-4, the full variable domain reads EAGVAQSPRYKIIEKRQSVAFWCNPISGHATLYWYQQILGQGPKLLIQFQNNGVVDDSQLPKDRFSAERLKGVDSTLKIQPAKLEDSAVYLCASSTNRGGIQYFGAGTRLSVL.

This clone was observed a few times. The chain is built from TRBV19 and TRBJ2-1, with 8 bases aligning to TRBD2. Looked up from germline, CDR1 is LNHDA and CDR2 is SQIVND (reference sequence). CDR3 size: 15 residues. Trimming at V came to 5 bases and at J to 9 bases, leaving 12 bases not matched to a gene. The CDR3 sequence is CASSPSAGATTEQFF. DNA for the CDR3: TGTGCCAGTAGTCCTTCAGCGGGAGCTACGACTGAGCAGTTCTTC.

The gene calls are TRBV6-5 and TRBJ2-1, with 13 positions matching TRBD2. The CDR3 length is 16 residues. V shed 4 bases and J 3 bases; nucleotides not matched to a gene: 3. The germline V gene encodes CDR1 MNHEY and CDR2 SVGAGI. The CDR3 sequence is CASSWTSGSHYNEQFF. CDR3 DNA: TGTGCCAGCAGTTGGACTAGCGGGAGCCACTACAATGAGCAGTTCTTC.

The rearrangement uses TRBV27 and TRBJ1-1; possible D gene TRBD1, 5 bases. The V gene's germline CDR1 is MNHEY and CDR2 SMNVEV (reference sequence). The CDR3 loop spans 19 amino acids. Trimming stripped 0 bases from V and 4 bases from J, with 24 bases between. The chain's CDR3 is CASSLSVGPRRPGGTEAFF. The CDR3 nucleotides read TGTGCCAGCAGTTTATCAGTTGGCCCCCGTCGCCCCGGGGGCACTGAAGCTTTCTTT.

The chain uses TRBV19 and TRBJ1-1; 7 nucleotides match TRBD1. CDR1 is LNHDA, CDR2 SQIVND, per germline (reference sequence). The CDR3 sequence is 15 residues long. Trimming cost V 6 bases and J 11 bases; bases outside gene matches: 18. The CDR3 here is CASRETGQTPLSAFF. The CDR3 DNA is TGTGCCAGTAGGGAGACAGGGCAAACACCGCTTTCGGCTTTCTTT.

Remarks on this clone: A read error may produce the germline difference seen at one junction end. Other DNA sequences in the sample encode the same CDR3. The chain uses TRBV28 and TRBJ1-1, with 8 bases identical to TRBD1. This CDR3 has 14 residues. Germline CDR1 and CDR2: MDHEN and SYDVKM. CDR3 in DNA: TGTGCCAGCAGTTCCTACAGGGGGGCGACTGAGGCTTTCTTT. As protein: CASSSYRGATEAFF.

The gene calls are TRBV6-6 and TRBJ2-2; D might be TRBD1 (7 bases). V gave up 4 bases and J gave up 7 bases, with 16 bases separating them. Germline V gene lookup returns CDR1 MNHNY and CDR2 SVGAGI (reference sequence). The CDR3 spans 15 residues. CDR3: CASSSVNRGGGELFF. CDR3 DNA: TGTGCCAGCAGTTCGGTGAACAGGGGAGGCGGGGAGCTGTTTTTT.

V is TRBV11-1 and J is TRBJ2-2; TRBD1 agrees at 7 bases. This CDR3 is 16 amino acids long. Per germline, CDR1 SGHAT and CDR2 FQDESV (reference sequence). Germline trimming cut 4 bases from V and 3 bases from J; bases unmatched to any gene: 8. CDR3 sequence: CASSSRTGVDTGELFF. CDR3 DNA: TGTGCCAGCAGCTCCAGGACAGGAGTAGACACCGGGGAGCTGTTTTTT.

V is TRBV15 and J is TRBJ2-1; no definite D call. The V gene's germline CDR1 is LNHNV and CDR2 YYDKDF (reference sequence). The CDR3 length is 19 residues. The germline V and J ends were trimmed by 2 bases and 0 bases, with 20 bases remaining between them. The CDR3 nucleotides read TGTGCCACCAGCAGACACACTAAGCTTCGACGGGTCTCCTACAATGAGCAGTTCTTC. This gives the protein CATSRHTKLRRVSYNEQFF.

The CDR3 bases are TGTGCCAGCAGCTTGACAGGATTGAACACTGAAGCTTTCTTT. It translates to CASSLTGLNTEAFF. This chain joins TRBV7-2 and TRBJ1-1, with a possible D match to TRBD1 (6 bases). V lost 3 bases and J 0 bases, leaving 8 bases between the germline ends. Germline V lookup: CDR1 SGHTA, CDR2 FQGNSA. The CDR3 consists of 14 residues. The whole variable domain, remainder taken from reference TRBV7-2 and TRBJ1-1, is GAGVSQSPSNKVTEKGKDVELRCDPISGHTALYWYRQSLGQGLEFLIYFQGNSAPDKSGLPSDRFSAERTGGSVSTLTIQRTQQEDSAVYLCASSLTGLNTEAFFGQGTRLTVV.

The V call is TRBV7-9, the J call TRBJ2-5, with 12 bases lining up with TRBD2. The CDR3 loop spans 18 amino acids. From germline, CDR1 is SEHNR and CDR2 FQNEAQ (reference sequence). Trimming removed 4 bases from V and 0 bases from J; junction bases left unmatched: 9. The CDR3 sequence: CASSSPSGRARYQETQYF. CDR3 DNA sequence: TGTGCCAGCAGCTCACCTAGCGGGAGGGCCAGGTACCAAGAGACCCAGTACTTC. Looking up the rest from reference TRBV7-9 and TRBJ2-5 gives the full variable domain: DTGVSQNPRHKITKRGQNVTFRCDPISEHNRLYWYRQTLGQGPEFLTYFQNEAQLEKSRLLSDRFSAERPKGSFSTLEIQRTEQGDSAMYLCASSSPSGRARYQETQYFGPGTRLLVL.

The count of this clone is one. CDR3 in DNA: TGCGCCAGCAGCCAAGATAGGACTAGCGGGAGGAACTCCTACAATGAGCAGTTCTTC. It specifies CASSQDRTSGRNSYNEQFF. V and J are TRBV4-1 and TRBJ2-1; 14 bases are shared with TRBD2. CDR1 MGHRA and CDR2 YSYEKL come from the germline V gene. Trimming took 0 bases from V and 0 from J; bases not matched to a gene: 4. The CDR3 length is 19 residues.

This rearrangement joins TRBV6-1 to TRBJ2-7; unclear D gene. Germline loops: CDR1 MNHNS, CDR2 SASEGT. This CDR3 has 10 amino acids. Trimming removed 6 bases from V and 5 bases from J, with 5 bases in between. CDR3 DNA: TGTGCCAGCAGACACCACGAGCAGTACTTC. Translation gives CASRHHEQYF.

This clone was seen once. Written as DNA, the CDR3 is TGTGCCAGCAGTGACTGGACAGCGAACACCGGGGAGCTGTTTTTT. This translates into CASSDWTANTGELFF. The chain is built from TRBV25-1 and TRBJ2-2; D might be TRBD1 (6 bases). Germline loops: CDR1 MGHDK, CDR2 SYGVNS. The CDR3 covers 15 residues. Trimming took off 3 bases at V and 0 bases at J, with 8 bases between the two ends.